One sample yielded the 25 T cell receptor beta chains listed below, sequenced in a study of control samples from healthy donors and cancer patients. TCRdb keeps only in-frame clones here, not all; method: immunoSEQ multiplex PCR. The sample has 100,000 to 150,000 clones, over 75% seen once. Sequencing input: blood. These receptors were obtained from a man aged 55 to 70 in good health.

The chain combines TRBV18 with TRBJ1-6; 7 positions match TRBD1. The CDR3 loop spans 15 amino acids. V trimming: 3 bases; J trimming: 3 bases; junction bases outside the gene matches: 2. Germline V gene data show CDR1 as KGHSH and CDR2 as LQKENI. For the CDR3, the DNA is TGTGCCAGCTCACCGGGACAGAGCTATAATTCACCCCTCCACTTT. Amino acids: CASSPGQSYNSPLHF.

V is TRBV7-8 and J is TRBJ2-7; 9 bases are shared with TRBD1. The ends lost 5 bases at V and 3 bases at J; junction bases unmatched: 8. The CDR3 runs to 15 residues. Germline loops: CDR1 SGHVS, CDR2 FQNEAQ. In DNA, the CDR3 is TGTGCCAGCAGCCCCGGGACAGGGAGCCTCTACGAGCAGTACTTC. Its protein product is CASSPGTGSLYEQYF. Together with reference TRBV7-8 and TRBJ2-7, the CDR3 gives the full variable domain: GAGVSQSPRYKVAKRGQDVALRCDPISGHVSLFWYQQALGQGPEFLTYFQNEAQLDKSGLPSDRFFAERPEGSVSTLKIQRTQQEDSAVYLCASSPGTGSLYEQYFGPGTRLTVT.

The chain is built from TRBV7-2 and TRBJ2-2, with D uncertain. There are 14 residues in the CDR3. Germline CDR1 reads SGHTA; CDR2 reads FQGNSA. Trimming took off 3 bases at V and 7 bases at J, with 12 bases between the two ends. This CDR3 is CASSFLGSGGELFF. In DNA, the CDR3 is TGTGCCAGCAGCTTTCTGGGGTCGGGCGGGGAGCTGTTTTTT.

This clone has just a few counts. The chain recombines TRBV30 with TRBJ2-5; 7 nucleotides match TRBD1. The CDR3 consists of 12 residues. Germline lookup yields CDR1 GTSNPN and CDR2 SVGIG (reference sequence). In DNA form, the CDR3 reads TGTGCGTTTTCGACAGGGCCGGAGACCCAGTACTTC. Its translation: CAFSTGPETQYF.

J is TRBJ1-5 and V is TRBV6-5; D remains ambiguous. The CDR3 is 14 residues long. The germline gives CDR1 MNHEY, CDR2 SVGAGI. V was shortened by 4 bases and J by 4 bases, with 11 bases between the two germline ends. CDR3 amino acids: CASSLGRVNQPQHF. In nucleotides, the CDR3 is TGTGCCAGCAGTTTAGGACGGGTTAATCAGCCCCAGCATTTT.

The V and J genes are TRBV11-2 and TRBJ2-7; 7 positions match TRBD2. Germline lookup yields CDR1 SGHAT and CDR2 FQNNGV. Unmatched junction bases numbered 13, after V lost 5 bases and J lost 6 bases. The CDR3 covers 15 residues. The CDR3 coding sequence is TGTGCCAGCAGCCATGGTGGGGAGGGATCCGGCGAGCAGTACTTC. Its protein is CASSHGGEGSGEQYF. Based on the CDR3 plus reference TRBV11-2 and TRBJ2-7, the full variable domain is EAGVAQSPRYKIIEKRQSVAFWCNPISGHATLYWYQQILGQGPKLLIQFQNNGVVDDSQLPKDRFSAERLKGVDSTLKIQPAKLEDSAVYLCASSHGGEGSGEQYFGPGTRLTVT.

This clone was seen a few times. V gene TRBV28 combines with J gene TRBJ1-4, with D uncertain. CDR3 length: 14 amino acids. Germline V CDR1 and CDR2: MDHEN, SYDVKM. Trimming left V 3 bases short and J 10 bases short, with 15 bases between. CDR3 bases: TGTGCCAGCAGTTTGCGGGGAGATGAGGGAAAACTGTTTTTT. Amino acids: CASSLRGDEGKLFF.

The chain employs TRBV28 and TRBJ1-5; the D gene is possibly TRBD1 (5 bases). The CDR3 sequence is 15 residues long. The V end lost 11 bases, the J end lost 0 bases, and 17 bases lay between the germline ends. The germline CDR1 and CDR2 sequences are MDHEN and SYDVKM. The CDR3 sequence: CARAGGGISNQPQHF. In DNA form, the CDR3 reads TGTGCCCGCGCCGGGGGGGGGATTAGCAATCAGCCCCAGCATTTT.

V is TRBV5-5 and J is TRBJ2-5; D gene unclear. V was pared by 6 bases and J by 0 bases, with 12 bases between. The germline V gene encodes CDR1 SGHKS and CDR2 YYEKEE (reference sequence). The CDR3 loop spans 14 amino acids. The CDR3 sequence is CASKTGAYQETQYF. DNA of the CDR3: TGTGCCAGCAAAACGGGCGCGTACCAAGAGACCCAGTACTTC.

A single count supports this clone. The chain recombines TRBV2 with TRBJ1-1; 9 positions agree with TRBD1. V was pared by 5 bases and J by 4 bases, with 8 bases of the junction left unmatched. Germline V gene sequence: CDR1 SNHLY, CDR2 FYNNEI. The CDR3 contains 15 residues. Here the CDR3 DNA reads TGTGCCAGCAGTCCGACAGGGGGGGCACCCACTGAAGCTTTCTTT. This gives the protein CASSPTGGAPTEAFF.

CDR3 loop: CASSLVSGGATKNIQYF. DNA of the CDR3: TGTGCCAGCAGCTTAGTTAGCGGGGGGGCCACCAAAAACATTCAGTACTTC. The V gene is TRBV7-2, the J gene TRBJ2-4; 11 nucleotides align to TRBD2. Trimming cost V 1 base and J 2 bases; bases outside gene matches: 4. The CDR3 has 17 amino acids. Germline V gene data show CDR1 as SGHTA and CDR2 as FQGNSA.

The chain has TRBV5-1 and TRBJ2-1; TRBD2 agrees at 12 bases. Germline loops: CDR1 SGHRS, CDR2 YFSETQ. J was trimmed by 10 bases and V by 4 bases; bases with no gene match: 6. The CDR3 is made up of 14 amino acids. CDR3 sequence (DNA): TGCGCCAGCAGCCTGGGGACTAGCGGGCGGGAGCAGTTCTTC. This sequence encodes CASSLGTSGREQFF. Full variable domain (remainder filled in from reference TRBV5-1 and TRBJ2-1): KAGVTQTPRYLIKTRGQQVTLSCSPISGHRSVSWYQQTPGQGLQFLFEYFSETQRNKGNFPGRFSGRQFSNSRSEMNVSTLELGDSALYLCASSLGTSGREQFFGPGTRLTVL.

The rearrangement uses TRBV4-2 and TRBJ2-7; 8 nucleotides line up with TRBD2. CDR3 length equals 15 residues. V lost 0 bases, J lost 4 bases, and 5 bases stayed unmatched. Germline V CDR1 and CDR2: LGHNA, YNFKEQ. CDR3 nucleotides: TGTGCCAGCAGCCAAGATGAGCGGGGGAGTTACGAGCAGTACTTC. Encoded protein: CASSQDERGSYEQYF.

The chain uses TRBV27 and TRBJ1-6; 7 bases fit TRBD1. Trimming at V came to 5 bases and at J to 10 bases, leaving 14 bases not matched to a gene. Germline lookup yields CDR1 MNHEY and CDR2 SMNVEV (reference sequence). The CDR3 extends over 16 amino acids. The CDR3 nucleotides read TGTGCCAGCAGTCGACGACAGGGAGGTTCTGAATCACCCCTCCACTTT. Its translation: CASSRRQGGSESPLHF.

The chain combines TRBV3-1 (or the pseudogene TRBV3-2) with TRBJ1-2; unclear D gene. Per germline, CDR1 LGHDT and CDR2 YNNKEL (reference sequence). V was cut by 4 bases and J by 8 bases, with 14 bases left in between. The CDR3 totals 13 residues. The CDR3 DNA follows: TGTGCCAGCAGCCTCGGACTCCTCGGGGGCTACACCTTC. Encoded protein: CASSLGLLGGYTF.

The chain combines TRBV19 with TRBJ1-1, with 7 bases that match TRBD1. This CDR3 contains 16 residues. Trimming removed 4 bases from V and 1 base from J; junction bases left unmatched: 9. Germline assignment: CDR1 LNHDA and CDR2 SQIVND (reference sequence). CDR3 DNA: TGTGCCAGTAGTACACAACACAGGGGAGGGAACACTGAAGCTTTCTTT. Residues: CASSTQHRGGNTEAFF.

The chain is built from TRBV28 and TRBJ2-7; D is undetermined. V lost 3 bases and J 6 bases, leaving 15 bases between the germline ends. The CDR3 spans 14 residues. Germline V gene data show CDR1 as MDHEN and CDR2 as SYDVKM. In nucleotides, the CDR3 is TGTGCCAGCAGTTTTGGTAGAGTAATAATCGAGCAGTACTTC. It encodes CASSFGRVIIEQYF.

As DNA, the CDR3 is TGTGCCAGCAAGGAATCGGGAAATAATTCACCCCTCCACTTT. Residues: CASKESGNNSPLHF. The genes are TRBV2 and TRBJ1-6; D not resolved. There are 14 residues in the CDR3. CDR1 is SNHLY and CDR2 is FYNNEI in the germline V gene. V lost 7 bases and J lost 5, with 12 bases in between.

This chain links TRBV3-1 (or the pseudogene TRBV3-2) with TRBJ2-5; 14 bases line up with TRBD2. With 5 bases clipped from V and 4 bases from J, the junction kept 0 bases outside the gene matches. The germline V gene has CDR1 LGHDT and CDR2 YNNKEL (reference sequence). The CDR3 spans 14 residues. The CDR3 coding sequence is TGTGCCAGCAGCGGACTAGCGGGGGGAGAGACCCAGTACTTC. As protein: CASSGLAGGETQYF.

V and J are TRBV11-2 and TRBJ1-1; tentative D call: TRBD1 (6 bases). CDR3 length equals 14 residues. Per germline, CDR1 SGHAT and CDR2 FQNNGV. Trimming left V 1 base short and J 10 bases short, with 16 bases between. Written as DNA, the CDR3 is TGTGCCAGCAGCTTAGTGGAGGGGGGAGCGCCAGCTTTCTTT. Its protein product is CASSLVEGGAPAFF.

The chain carries TRBV7-2 and TRBJ1-1; D ambiguous. The V end was cut by 0 bases, the J end by 1 base, with 9 bases between. The CDR3 contains 15 residues. Germline loops: CDR1 SGHTA, CDR2 FQGNSA. CDR3 amino acids: CASSLAVGANTEAFF. The CDR3 nucleotides are TGTGCCAGCAGCTTAGCGGTGGGAGCGAACACTGAAGCTTTCTTT.

The chain links TRBV5-1 to TRBJ2-5, with 7 bases matching TRBD1. With 5 bases clipped from V and 2 bases from J, the junction kept 9 bases outside the gene matches. Germline V gene sequence: CDR1 SGHRS, CDR2 YFSETQ. CDR3 length: 15 residues. DNA for the CDR3: TGCGCCAGCAGGTCGACAGGGTTTTCTCAAGAGACCCAGTACTTC. This encodes CASRSTGFSQETQYF.

A note on this clone: Other DNA sequences within the sample encode an identical CDR3. The chain joins TRBV5-1 to TRBJ1-2, with D maybe TRBD1 (5 bases). V was pared by 0 bases and J by 0 bases, with 12 bases between. This CDR3 comprises 16 residues. The germline gives CDR1 SGHRS, CDR2 YFSETQ. CDR3: CASSLGGTEANYGYTF. The CDR3 nucleotides read TGCGCCAGCAGCTTGGGGGGGACGGAAGCTAACTATGGCTACACCTTC.

The gene calls are TRBV4-1 and TRBJ2-2; the D gene is possibly TRBD2 (6 bases). CDR3 size: 16 residues. Per germline, CDR1 MGHRA and CDR2 YSYEKL. V shed 2 bases and J shed 5 bases, with 15 bases lying between them. The CDR3 coding sequence is TGCGCCAGCAGCCAACCCCGGAGGGCGAGGACCGGGGAGCTGTTTTTT. This codes for CASSQPRRARTGELFF.

This chain connects TRBV7-2 to TRBJ1-2; the match to TRBD1 covers 8 bases. CDR3 length: 16 residues. The J segment lost 4 bases and the V segment lost 0 bases, leaving 7 bases of the junction unmatched. Germline V gives CDR1 SGHTA, CDR2 FQGNSA. The CDR3 loop is CASSLAQGASPYGYTF. The CDR3 coding sequence is TGTGCCAGCAGCTTAGCGCAGGGGGCGAGTCCCTATGGCTACACCTTC.